This TCR beta chain comes out of a study of somatic mutations in cytotoxic T cells in rheumatoid arthritis. Across the whole study: Immediately following diagnosis and ahead of any treatment, patient blood (about 30 ml EDTA) was drawn.

TCRdb's copy holds only in-frame clones and misses some; the assay was immunoSEQ multiplex PCR. Of 8,900 or so clones listed, about 70% are singletons. Regarding this clone: Its target is not known.

Regarding the study as a whole: Per patient, the largest CD8+ clone was found to exceed 20% of CD8+ cells in about an eighth of the roughly 65 cases.

This CDR3 is 15 amino acids long. Germline V lookup: CDR1 SNHLY, CDR2 FYNNEI. Unmatched junction bases numbered 9, after V lost 6 bases and J lost 10 bases. The sample taken for sequencing was CD8+ T cells sorted from blood. The TCR was taken from an adult with rheumatoid arthritis. The rearrangement joins TRBV2 to TRBJ1-6; 10 bases are a match to TRBD1. CDR3 bases: TGTGCCAGCAGCGACGGGACAGGGGCTTTCTCACCCCTCCACTTT. Encoded protein: CASSDGTGAFSPLHF.